Listed here are 26 T cell receptor beta chains from one sample, sequenced in a study of blood T cells in healthy people across ages. A sample-barcoded 5' primer and a J-beta primer mix were used in a second PCR of roughly 7 to 11 cycles. TCRdb re-analysed the 5' RACE reads in MiXCR, keeping a single row per CDR3 protein. The sample has 730,000 or so distinct CDR3 sequences, roughly 43% seen once; the top ten hold 20%. Sequenced sample: blood. The receptor set was obtained from a woman in her sixties in good health.

The chain links TRBV7-2 to TRBJ2-1, with 8 positions matching TRBD2. J gave up 2 bases and V 1 base, and 4 bases lay outside the gene matches. The CDR3 is 16 residues long. Looked up from germline, CDR1 is SGHTA and CDR2 is FQGNSA. In DNA form, the CDR3 reads TGTGCCAGCAGCTTAGGTCCTAGCGGGCCCTACAATGAGCAGTTCTTC. Translated, it gives CASSLGPSGPYNEQFF.

The rearrangement joins TRBV12-3 or TRBV12-4 to TRBJ2-7; D is perhaps TRBD1 or TRBD2 (5 bases each). V shed 3 bases and J shed 4 bases, with 16 bases lying between them. The CDR3 totals 15 residues. Here the CDR3 DNA reads TGTGCCAGCAGTTTTGAGGGGCCCTCATATTACGAGCAGTACTTC. Translated, it gives CASSFEGPSYYEQYF.

The V and J genes are TRBV20-1 and TRBJ2-1, with D hard to call. The CDR3 contains 14 residues. Germline V CDR1 and CDR2: DFQATT, SNEGSKA (reference sequence). Trimming shortened V by 2 bases and J by 7 bases, and 15 bases separated the two germline ends. The CDR3 reads CSARRPAAGNEQFF. The CDR3 DNA reads as TGCAGTGCTAGAAGGCCGGCAGCAGGTAATGAGCAGTTCTTC.

A word on this clonotype: A single base separates this from a much larger clone, so it may be a read error. The V and J genes are TRBV3-1 and TRBJ2-7; D gene uncertain. Germline assignment: CDR1 LGHDT and CDR2 YNNKEL (reference sequence). This CDR3 has 15 amino acids. V lost 4 bases and J 7 bases, leaving 20 bases between the germline ends. CDR3 in amino acids: CASSPGLRPHNEQYF. CDR3 bases: TGTGCCAGCAGCCCGGGCCTCCGGCCCCACAATGAGCAGTACTTC.

The chain is built from TRBV6-6 and TRBJ2-6, with a tentative D call TRBD2 (5 bases). Trimming shortened V by 7 bases and J by 0 bases, and 10 bases separated the two germline ends. Germline CDR1 is MNHNY and CDR2 is SVGAGI (reference sequence). CDR3 length equals 15 residues. The CDR3 loop reads CASKDSHSGANVLTF. For the CDR3, the DNA is TGTGCCAGCAAGGACTCACACTCTGGGGCCAACGTCCTGACTTTC.

The chain joins TRBV29-1 to TRBJ1-1; 9 positions match TRBD1. V shed 6 bases, J shed 6 bases, and the junction held 5 bases outside the gene matches. Germline V gene data show CDR1 as SQVTM and CDR2 as ANQGSEA. The CDR3 sequence is 12 residues long. CDR3 protein: CSVRQGEAEAFF. The CDR3, as DNA: TGCAGCGTAAGACAGGGGGAGGCTGAAGCTTTCTTT.

This clonotype was seen a handful of times. This sequence joins TRBV6-2 or TRBV6-3 and TRBJ1-2, with D possibly matching TRBD1 (5 bases). This CDR3 comprises 12 residues. The V end was cut by 6 bases, the J end by 2 bases, with 7 bases between. Per the germline V gene, CDR1 is MNHEY and CDR2 is SVGEGT. DNA for the CDR3: TGTGCCAGCAGGGGGGAGAACTATGGCTACACCTTC. Residues: CASRGENYGYTF.

This clonotype was seen a few times. The chain couples TRBV24-1 to TRBJ2-3; D might be TRBD1 or TRBD2, each matching 6 bases. This CDR3 is 15 amino acids long. The V gene's germline CDR1 is KGHDR and CDR2 SFDVKD. Trimming took 4 bases from V and 2 from J, leaving 12 bases between them. In DNA, the CDR3 is TGTGCCACCAGTGACGGGGGCCAGGTCACAGATACGCAGTATTTT. It codes for CATSDGGQVTDTQYF.

Concerning this clonotype itself: Mismatch with germline at one junction end may stem from a read error. The chain has TRBV5-6 and TRBJ2-7; TRBD2 aligns across 9 bases. Germline V gene lookup returns CDR1 SGHDT and CDR2 YYEEEE. This CDR3 has 14 amino acids. Here the CDR3 reads CASSVGTSLYEQDF. CDR3 bases: TGTGCCAGCAGCGTAGGGACTAGCCTTTACGAGCAGGACTTC. Full variable domain (rest looked up from reference TRBV5-6 and TRBJ2-7): DAGVTQSPTHLIKTRGQQVTLRCSPKSGHDTVSWYQQALGQGPQFIFQYYEEEERQRGNFPDRFSGHQFPNYSSELNVNALLLGDSALYLCASSVGTSLYEQDFGPGTRLTVT.

V is TRBV6-5 and J is TRBJ2-7, with a possible D match to TRBD1 (6 bases). The CDR3 totals 13 residues. V was pared by 5 bases and J by 6 bases, with 14 bases between. Per the germline V gene, CDR1 is MNHEY and CDR2 is SVGAGI. DNA for the CDR3: TGTGCCAGCAGTCCTTGGACAGCGCGCGAGCAGTACTTC. Translation gives CASSPWTAREQYF.

The chain is built from TRBV3-1 and TRBJ2-1, with TRBD2 matching 8 bases. With V trimmed by 1 base and J by 6 bases, 5 bases remained unmatched. This CDR3 region has 15 residues. CDR1 LGHDT and CDR2 YNNKEL come from the germline V gene (reference sequence). The CDR3 protein is CASSQVSGRPNEQFF. CDR3 in DNA: TGTGCCAGCAGCCAAGTCAGCGGGAGACCCAATGAGCAGTTCTTC.

This chain uses TRBV29-1 with TRBJ2-7; tentative D call: TRBD2 (5 bases). The last part of the DNA fits TRBJ2-5 better; the J call may be wrong. Germline assignment: CDR1 SQVTM and CDR2 ANQGSEA. This CDR3 spans 19 amino acids. The DNA of the CDR3 is TGCAGCGTTGAAAGACAAGCGGACGGAGCGAGAGTAGGCCGGGAGACCCAGTACTTC. This translates into CSVERQADGARVGRETQYF.

The sample holds many counts of this clonotype. The chain recombines TRBV12-3 or TRBV12-4 with TRBJ2-1; 9 nucleotides line up with TRBD2. The ends lost 5 bases at V and 1 base at J; junction bases unmatched: 3. This CDR3 region has 15 residues. The CDR3 loop is CASSLTSGSYNEQFF. In DNA, the CDR3 is TGTGCCAGCAGTCTAACTAGCGGGTCCTACAATGAGCAGTTCTTC.

The CDR3 bases are TGTGCCAACAGCAAAGATGGAACCTCCTACAATGAGCAGTTCTTC. Translating gives CANSKDGTSYNEQFF. The chain joins TRBV21-1 to TRBJ2-1. TRBV21-1 is a pseudogene segment. CDR3 length: 15 residues.

The chain couples TRBV3-1 to TRBJ1-2, with TRBD1 as a possible D gene (6 bases). Trimming pared 5 bases from V and 8 bases from J, leaving 21 bases between. In germline, CDR1 is LGHDT, CDR2 YNNKEL (reference sequence). CDR3 length equals 15 residues. This CDR3 reads CASSSWDTTLPGYTF. The DNA for the CDR3 is TGTGCCAGCAGCTCCTGGGACACGACTCTCCCGGGCTACACCTTC.

In this sample, this clonotype turned up once. The CDR3 DNA follows: TGTGCCAGCAGCCCGACCCAAGGGCAGCCCCAGCATTTT. Translated, it gives CASSPTQGQPQHF. The rearrangement joins TRBV7-9 to TRBJ1-5; D is unclear. CDR1 SEHNR and CDR2 FQNEAQ come from the germline V gene (reference sequence). V dropped 5 bases and J dropped 7 bases, with 12 bases sitting between them. This CDR3 is built from 13 residues.

The chain uses TRBV20-1 and TRBJ2-5; 9 bases fit TRBD2. Germline CDR1 and CDR2: DFQATT and SNEGSKA (reference sequence). Trimming removed 4 bases from V and 11 bases from J; junction bases left unmatched: 17. This CDR3 region has 15 residues. CDR3 in DNA: TGCAGTGCTAAAATAGCGGGAGATCTGACGGGTGAGCAGTACTTC. Translated, it gives CSAKIAGDLTGEQYF.

In this sample, this clonotype turned up a few times. This sequence joins TRBV19 and TRBJ1-2; 10 nucleotides match TRBD1. Germline CDR1 reads LNHDA; CDR2 reads SQIVND (reference sequence). With V trimmed by 8 bases and J by 4 bases, 10 bases remained unmatched. The CDR3 extends over 15 amino acids. The DNA of the CDR3 is TGTGCCAGTTCCCATCTGGGGACAGGGGTCTATGGCTACACCTTC. This gives the protein CASSHLGTGVYGYTF.

The V call is TRBV11-2, the J call TRBJ2-2, with 7 bases matching TRBD1. The V and J ends lost 7 bases and 7 bases, in that order; junction bases with no gene match: 9. The CDR3 is 14 residues long. CDR1 and CDR2 from the germline V gene are SGHAT and FQNNGV. DNA for the CDR3: TGTGCCAGCAACAAGGACAGGATGATCGGGGAGCTGTTTTTT. As protein: CASNKDRMIGELFF. The full variable domain, in which reference TRBV11-2 and TRBJ2-2 provide the parts outside the CDR3, is EAGVAQSPRYKIIEKRQSVAFWCNPISGHATLYWYQQILGQGPKLLIQFQNNGVVDDSQLPKDRFSAERLKGVDSTLKIQPAKLEDSAVYLCASNKDRMIGELFFGEGSRLTVL.

Of note for this clonotype: A junction boundary mismatches the germline segment, possibly from a read error. In nucleotides, the CDR3 is TGTGTCAGCAGCTCTGGACGGTCCCAAGAGACCCAGTACTTC. Its protein is CVSSSGRSQETQYF. The V call is TRBV12-3 or TRBV12-4, the J call TRBJ2-5; D remains ambiguous. This CDR3 is 14 amino acids long.

CDR3 coding DNA: TGCAGCGTTGAAACTAACGACTATGAGCAGTTCTTC. Its protein is CSVETNDYEQFF. The chain carries TRBV29-1 and TRBJ2-1; D gene uncertain. The germline V gene has CDR1 SQVTM and CDR2 ANQGSEA. Trimming removed 2 bases at V and 8 bases at J, with 10 bases between. The CDR3 sequence is 12 residues long.

This clonotype was counted a few times. The chain combines TRBV6-1 with TRBJ2-3; 9 nucleotides line up with TRBD2. The germline CDR1 and CDR2 sequences are MNHNS and SASEGT. The V segment lost 5 bases and the J segment 0 bases; nucleotides outside the gene matches: 12. The CDR3 spans 18 residues. This CDR3 is CASSPRSSGGTSTDTQYF. The CDR3 coding sequence is TGTGCCAGCAGTCCCCGTTCGAGCGGGGGGACAAGCACAGATACGCAGTATTTT.

The chain couples TRBV2 to TRBJ1-1; D may be TRBD1 (5 bases). Per germline, CDR1 SNHLY and CDR2 FYNNEI. The CDR3 extends over 12 amino acids. V lost 6 bases, J lost 5 bases, and 10 bases lay in between. Here the CDR3 DNA reads TGTGCCAGCAGAAAAGGGGTTACTGAAGCTTTCTTT. Residues: CASRKGVTEAFF. The whole variable domain, filled in from reference TRBV2 and TRBJ1-1, reads EPEVTQTPSHQVTQMGQEVILRCVPISNHLYFYWYRQILGQKVEFLVSFYNNEISEKSEIFDDQFSVERPDGSNFTLKIRSTKLEDSAMYFCASRKGVTEAFFGQGTRLTVV.

The V call is TRBV10-3, the J call TRBJ1-2, with TRBD1 identical over 7 bases. The CDR3 spans 14 residues. V dropped 2 bases and J dropped 4; count of bases not matched to a gene: 4. Per the germline V gene, CDR1 is ENHRY and CDR2 is SYGVKD. DNA for the CDR3: TGTGCCATCAGTGAGAAGACAGGGCCCTATGGCTACACCTTC. Translating gives CAISEKTGPYGYTF.

In this sample, this clonotype turned up once. The chain links TRBV20-1 to TRBJ1-2, with TRBD1 as a possible D gene (6 bases). Germline V gives CDR1 DFQATT, CDR2 SNEGSKA (reference sequence). The V and J ends lost 6 bases and 7 bases respectively, with 15 bases between them. The CDR3 spans 12 residues. The CDR3 DNA reads as TGCAGTGCCGCACAGGGAATGTTTGGCTACACCTTC. It translates to CSAAQGMFGYTF.

The V gene is TRBV7-9, the J gene TRBJ2-5; D possibly matches TRBD1 or TRBD2 (8 bases each). V was shortened by 7 bases and J by 11 bases, with 29 bases between the two germline ends. The V gene's germline CDR1 is SEHNR and CDR2 FQNEAQ (reference sequence). This CDR3 comprises 16 residues. The CDR3 protein is CASNTGGTSRNNEQYF. As DNA, the CDR3 is TGTGCCAGCAATACAGGGGGGACTAGTCGGAACAATGAGCAGTACTTC.